Following are 12 T cell receptor beta chains from one sample sequenced in a study of T-cell reconstitution after alpha-beta-depleted transplantation in children listed by TCRdb under 2016. Library preparation used PCR. TCRdb shows the sequencer as Illumina HiSeq 2500. TCR library preparation used molecular barcoding, with unique molecular identifiers applied to normalize quantification of the TCRbeta repertoire. TCRdb reprocessed the public reads (quality trimming at Q25 with fastp, clone calling with MiXCR) and kept in-frame beta chains. Rows are unified per CDR3 protein, each entry keeping the most common DNA and genes. Within this sample are 700,000 to 950,000 distinct CDR3 sequences, with about 16% of them counted one time only. Approximately 5% of the sample rests with the top ten. The sample's treatment or condition label, decoded: allogeneic hematopoietic cell transplantation with graft depleted of TCRalphabeta T cells and CD19 B cells.

The specimen was PBMCs, mostly from graft donor cells, collected 360 days after TCRalphabeta/CD19-depleted stem cell transplant. The source is a male patient younger than 18 who had a stem cell transplant for acute lymphoblastic leukemia, so the T cells may come from the graft donor.

This clonotype was detected many times. The chain recombines TRBV7-2 with TRBJ2-3; no clear D gene. The V end lost 5 bases, the J end lost 0 bases, and 9 bases lay between the germline ends. Germline V CDR1 and CDR2: SGHTA, FQGNSA. The CDR3 length is 14 residues. The CDR3 DNA reads as TGTGCCAGCAGCCTAACACGTAGCACAGATACGCAGTATTTT. Translating it yields CASSLTRSTDTQYF.

This clonotype was found many times. The chain uses TRBV7-2 and TRBJ1-5; TRBD1 aligns across 10 bases. This CDR3 region has 13 residues. Germline lookup yields CDR1 SGHTA and CDR2 FQGNSA. The J segment lost 6 bases and the V segment lost 6 bases, leaving 2 bases of the junction unmatched. The CDR3 DNA reads TGTGCCAGCAGTGGACAGGGGGGTCAGCCCCAGCATTTT. Its translation is CASSGQGGQPQHF.

V gene TRBV25-1 combines with J gene TRBJ1-3; D is uncertain. Trimming cost V 2 bases and J 8 bases, with 10 bases left between them. Germline assignment: CDR1 MGHDK and CDR2 SYGVNS. This CDR3 is built from 13 residues. The CDR3 bases are TGTGCCAGCAGTGAAGTTCTGGGCGACACCATATATTTT. It translates to CASSEVLGDTIYF.

Note on this clonotype: Compared with germline, one end of the junction differs, possibly owing to a read error. This chain uses TRBV29-1 with TRBJ1-2; D unresolved. This CDR3 contains 12 residues. Germline-derived CDR1 and CDR2 are SQVTM and ANQGSEA. CDR3 region: CSVSWENCGYTF. In DNA, the CDR3 is TGCAGCGTTTCCTGGGAAAACTGTGGCTACACCTTC.

This clonotype was counted between two and nine times. The chain is built from TRBV2 and TRBJ2-1; 7 bases line up with TRBD2. V was clipped by 6 bases and J by 7 bases; unmatched bases: 12. Germline V gene sequence: CDR1 SNHLY, CDR2 FYNNEI. The CDR3 consists of 15 residues. CDR3 region: CASRDWDYPTNEQFF. In DNA form, the CDR3 reads TGTGCCAGCAGGGACTGGGACTATCCTACTAATGAGCAGTTCTTC.

This rearrangement joins TRBV2 to TRBJ2-5, with D possibly being TRBD2 (6 bases). Germline V lookup: CDR1 SNHLY, CDR2 FYNNEI. V shed 2 bases and J shed 2 bases, with 15 bases lying between them. CDR3 length: 16 residues. The CDR3 sequence: CASSEMASVPQETQYF. CDR3 DNA: TGTGCCAGCAGTGAAATGGCTAGCGTTCCGCAAGAGACCCAGTACTTC.

This clonotype came up a few times. The chain links TRBV20-1 to TRBJ1-5; no definite D call. CDR1 DFQATT and CDR2 SNEGSKA come from the germline V gene (reference sequence). V lost 5 bases to trimming and J lost 0 bases, with 20 bases between them. The CDR3 is 17 amino acids. The chain's CDR3 is CSAGRLNSRNSNQPQHF. The CDR3 DNA follows: TGCAGTGCTGGGAGGCTCAACAGCCGTAATAGCAATCAGCCCCAGCATTTT.

The chain combines TRBV7-3 with TRBJ2-1, with D uncertain. There are 13 residues in the CDR3. The germline gives CDR1 SGHTA, CDR2 FQGTGA. The V end lost 5 bases, the J end lost 5 bases, and 10 bases lay between the germline ends. CDR3 region: CASSPNLDNEQFF. The CDR3, as DNA: TGTGCCAGCAGCCCAAACTTGGACAATGAGCAGTTCTTC. The variable domain in full, completed from reference TRBV7-3 and TRBJ2-1, reads GAGVSQTPSNKVTEKGKYVELRCDPISGHTALYWYRQSLGQGPEFLIYFQGTGAADDSGLPNDRFFAVRPEGSVSTLKIQRTERGDSAVYLCASSPNLDNEQFFGPGTRLTVL.

V is TRBV7-9 and J is TRBJ1-5; weak D call: TRBD1 (5 bases). Trimming cost V 1 base and J 4 bases, with 14 bases left between them. Germline values: CDR1 SEHNR, CDR2 FQNEAQ (reference sequence). This CDR3 region has 16 residues. CDR3 residues: CASSLGDLIPNQPQHF. The CDR3 region has the DNA TGTGCCAGCAGCTTAGGGGACCTCATCCCTAATCAGCCCCAGCATTTT.

The chain uses TRBV29-1 and TRBJ2-7; 8 nucleotides match TRBD2. After removal of 2 bases from V and 0 bases from J, the junction contained 3 bases not matched to a gene. Germline lookup yields CDR1 SQVTM and CDR2 ANQGSEA. This CDR3 spans 14 amino acids. In DNA, the CDR3 is TGCAGCGTTGAAACCGGGACTAGCTCCTACGAGCAGTACTTC. Its translation is CSVETGTSSYEQYF.

This chain uses TRBV29-1 with TRBJ2-6; 11 bases align to TRBD2. Germline CDR1 SQVTM, CDR2 ANQGSEA. Trimming cost V 4 bases and J 0 bases; bases outside gene matches: 17. This CDR3 contains 21 residues. In DNA, the CDR3 is TGCAGCGTTGGGGAACAGTATCTAGCGGGAGGACCAAGCTCTGGGGCCAACGTCCTGACTTTC. Translating it yields CSVGEQYLAGGPSSGANVLTF.

The chain couples TRBV7-3 to TRBJ2-2; 12 bases agree with TRBD2. Germline CDR1 SGHTA, CDR2 FQGTGA. The CDR3 totals 15 residues. V was clipped by 5 bases and J by 5 bases; unmatched bases: 3. The CDR3, as DNA: TGTGCCAGCAGCCAGACTAGCGGGAGAACCGGGGAGCTGTTTTTT. Encoded protein: CASSQTSGRTGELFF.